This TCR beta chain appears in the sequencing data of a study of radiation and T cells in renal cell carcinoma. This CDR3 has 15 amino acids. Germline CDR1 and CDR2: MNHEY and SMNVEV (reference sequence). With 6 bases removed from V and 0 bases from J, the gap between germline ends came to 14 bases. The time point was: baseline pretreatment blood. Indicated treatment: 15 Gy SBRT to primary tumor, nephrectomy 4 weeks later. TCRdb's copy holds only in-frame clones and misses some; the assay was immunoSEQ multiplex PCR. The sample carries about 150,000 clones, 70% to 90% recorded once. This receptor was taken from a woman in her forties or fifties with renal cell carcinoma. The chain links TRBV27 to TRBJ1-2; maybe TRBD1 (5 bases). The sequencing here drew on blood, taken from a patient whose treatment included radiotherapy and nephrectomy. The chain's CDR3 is CASRTGTSPNYGYTF. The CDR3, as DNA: TGTGCCAGCAGAACCGGGACGTCGCCTAACTATGGCTACACCTTC.